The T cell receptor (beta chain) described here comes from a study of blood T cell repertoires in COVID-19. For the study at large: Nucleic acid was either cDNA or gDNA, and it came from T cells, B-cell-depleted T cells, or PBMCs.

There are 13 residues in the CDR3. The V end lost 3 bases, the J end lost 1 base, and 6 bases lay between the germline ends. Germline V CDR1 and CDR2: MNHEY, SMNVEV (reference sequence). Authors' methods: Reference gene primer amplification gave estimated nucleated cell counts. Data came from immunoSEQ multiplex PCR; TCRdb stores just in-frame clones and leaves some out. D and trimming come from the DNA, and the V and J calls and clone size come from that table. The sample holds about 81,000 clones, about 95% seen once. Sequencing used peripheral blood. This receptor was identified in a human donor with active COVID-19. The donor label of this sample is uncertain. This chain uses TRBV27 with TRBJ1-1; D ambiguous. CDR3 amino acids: CASSFSGNTEAFF. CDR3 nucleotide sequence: TGTGCCAGCAGTTTTAGTGGGAACACTGAAGCTTTCTTT.